The entry below gives a single T cell receptor (beta chain) sequence along with its context. The source of the sample is a study of blood T cell repertoires in COVID-19. The overall study: Nucleic acid was either cDNA or gDNA, and it came from T cells, B-cell-depleted T cells, or PBMCs.

Followed longitudinally, the Seattle patients had been enrolled during active infection. Trimming shortened V by 3 bases and J by 0 bases, and 18 bases separated the two germline ends. The CDR3 extends over 17 amino acids. From germline, CDR1 is LGHDT and CDR2 YNNKEL (reference sequence). Under the authors' procedure: Cell counts per sample came from amplifying reference gene primers. Here immunoSEQ multiplex PCR was the method, and the copy in TCRdb shows in-frame clones only, minus some. The V and J calls and clone size come from that table; D and trimming were worked out from the DNA. The table shows approximately 46,000 clones, with 81% occurring only once.

Sequencing was done on a sample of peripheral blood. The receptor comes from a woman older than 75 with COVID-19, enrolled during active disease. The rearrangement links TRBV3-1 (or the pseudogene TRBV3-2) to TRBJ2-7, with D hard to call. The CDR3 here is CASSHGPGPGFSYEQYF. For the CDR3, the DNA is TGTGCCAGCAGCCATGGCCCCGGCCCGGGTTTCTCCTACGAGCAGTACTTC.